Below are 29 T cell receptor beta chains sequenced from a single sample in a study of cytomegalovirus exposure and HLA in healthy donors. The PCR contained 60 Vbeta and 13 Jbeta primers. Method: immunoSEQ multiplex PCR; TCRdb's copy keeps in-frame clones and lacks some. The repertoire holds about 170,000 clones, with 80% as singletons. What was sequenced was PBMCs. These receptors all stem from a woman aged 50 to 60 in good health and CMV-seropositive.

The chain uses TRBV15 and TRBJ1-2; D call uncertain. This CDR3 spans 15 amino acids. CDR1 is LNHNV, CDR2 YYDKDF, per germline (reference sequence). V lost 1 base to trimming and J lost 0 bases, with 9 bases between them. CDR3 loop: CATSRAMGANYGYTF. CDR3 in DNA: TGTGCCACCAGCAGAGCCATGGGAGCTAACTATGGCTACACCTTC.

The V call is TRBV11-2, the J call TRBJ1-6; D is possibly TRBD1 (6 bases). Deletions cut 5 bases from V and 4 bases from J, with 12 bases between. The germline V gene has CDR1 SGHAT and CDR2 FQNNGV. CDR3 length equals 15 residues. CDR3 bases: TGTGCCAGCAGCCCACTCACAGGGTATAATTCACCCCTCCACTTT. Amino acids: CASSPLTGYNSPLHF. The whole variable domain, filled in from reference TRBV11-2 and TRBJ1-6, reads EAGVAQSPRYKIIEKRQSVAFWCNPISGHATLYWYQQILGQGPKLLIQFQNNGVVDDSQLPKDRFSAERLKGVDSTLKIQPAKLEDSAVYLCASSPLTGYNSPLHFGNGTRLTVT.

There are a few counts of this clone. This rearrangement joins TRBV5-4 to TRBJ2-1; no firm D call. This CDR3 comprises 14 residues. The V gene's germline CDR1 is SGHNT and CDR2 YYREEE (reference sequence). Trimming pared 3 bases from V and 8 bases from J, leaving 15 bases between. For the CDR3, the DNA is TGTGCCAGCAGCTCCCAGAAAATTCCGCATGAGCAGTTCTTC. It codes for CASSSQKIPHEQFF.

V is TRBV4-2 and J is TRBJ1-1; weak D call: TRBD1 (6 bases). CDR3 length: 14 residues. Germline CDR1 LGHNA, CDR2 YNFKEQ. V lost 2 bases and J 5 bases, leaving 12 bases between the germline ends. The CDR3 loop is CASSQYTGLTEAFF. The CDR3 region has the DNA TGTGCCAGCAGCCAATACACAGGGCTGACTGAAGCTTTCTTT.

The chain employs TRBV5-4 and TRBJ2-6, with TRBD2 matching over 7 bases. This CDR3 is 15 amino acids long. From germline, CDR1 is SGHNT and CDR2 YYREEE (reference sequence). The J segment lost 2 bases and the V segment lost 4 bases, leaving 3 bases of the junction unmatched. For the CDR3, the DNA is TGTGCCAGCAGCCCCGGGGGGACTGGGGCCAACGTCCTGACTTTC. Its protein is CASSPGGTGANVLTF.

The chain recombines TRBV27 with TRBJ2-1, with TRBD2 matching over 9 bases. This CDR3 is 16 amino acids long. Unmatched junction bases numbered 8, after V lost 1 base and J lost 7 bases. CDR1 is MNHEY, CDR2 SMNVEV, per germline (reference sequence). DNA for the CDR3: TGTGCCAGCAGTTTATTAGGCGGGAGGGCCGGAAATGAGCAGTTCTTC. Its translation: CASSLLGGRAGNEQFF.

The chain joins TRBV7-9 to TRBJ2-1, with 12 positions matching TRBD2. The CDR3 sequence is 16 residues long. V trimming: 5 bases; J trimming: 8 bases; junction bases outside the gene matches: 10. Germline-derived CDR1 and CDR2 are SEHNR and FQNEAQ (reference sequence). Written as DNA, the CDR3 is TGTGCCAGCAGCCCCGGGACTAGCGGGTCGAGGGATGAGCAGTTCTTC. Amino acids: CASSPGTSGSRDEQFF.

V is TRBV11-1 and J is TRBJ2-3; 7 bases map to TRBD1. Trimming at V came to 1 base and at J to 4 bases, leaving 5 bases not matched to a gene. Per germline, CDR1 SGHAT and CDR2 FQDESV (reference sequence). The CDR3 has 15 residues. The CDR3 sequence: CASSLGHRGPDTQYF. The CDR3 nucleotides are TGTGCCAGCAGCTTAGGACACAGGGGCCCAGATACGCAGTATTTT.

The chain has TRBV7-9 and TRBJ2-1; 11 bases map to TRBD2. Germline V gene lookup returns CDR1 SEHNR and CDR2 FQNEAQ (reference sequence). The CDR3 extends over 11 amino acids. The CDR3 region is CASGGANEQFF. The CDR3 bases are TGTGCTAGCGGGGGGGCGAATGAGCAGTTCTTC. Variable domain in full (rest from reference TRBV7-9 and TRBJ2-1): DTGVSQNPRHKITKRGQNVTFRCDPISEHNRLYWYRQTLGQGPEFLTYFQNEAQLEKSRLLSDRFSAERPKGSFSTLEIQRTEQGDSAMYLCASGGANEQFFGPGTRLTVL.

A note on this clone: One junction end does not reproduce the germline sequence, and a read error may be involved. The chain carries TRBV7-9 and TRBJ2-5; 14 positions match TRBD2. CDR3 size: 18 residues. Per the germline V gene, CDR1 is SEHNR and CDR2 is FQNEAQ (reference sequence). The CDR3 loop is CSSSLARLAGGPQETQYF. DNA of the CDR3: TGTTCCAGCAGCTTAGCTCGACTAGCGGGGGGGCCCCAAGAGACCCAGTACTTC.

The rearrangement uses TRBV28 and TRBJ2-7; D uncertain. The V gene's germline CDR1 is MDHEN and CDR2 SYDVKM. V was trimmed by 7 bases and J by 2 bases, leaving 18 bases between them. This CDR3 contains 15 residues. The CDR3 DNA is TGTGCCAGCACTCCTTCGAGCCCTTCTCCCTACGAGCAGTACTTC. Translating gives CASTPSSPSPYEQYF.

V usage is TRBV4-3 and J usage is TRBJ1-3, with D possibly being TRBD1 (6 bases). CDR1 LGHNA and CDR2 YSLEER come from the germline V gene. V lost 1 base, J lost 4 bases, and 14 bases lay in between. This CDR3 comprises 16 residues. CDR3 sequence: CASSQAPGAAGNTIYF. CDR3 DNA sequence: TGCGCCAGCAGCCAAGCGCCAGGGGCGGCCGGAAACACCATATATTTT.

In nucleotides, the CDR3 is TGTGCCAGCAACCCGGGAGGGGGCTTTGCCAAAAACATTCAGTACTTC. Its translation is CASNPGGGFAKNIQYF. This chain links TRBV7-8 with TRBJ2-4; D is perhaps TRBD2 (8 bases). This CDR3 comprises 16 residues. Trimming cost V 7 bases and J 1 base, with 17 bases left between them. The germline V gene encodes CDR1 SGHVS and CDR2 FQNEAQ.

CDR3 region: CASSVIPGQGLYGYTF. The CDR3 DNA reads as TGTGCCAGCAGCGTAATACCGGGACAGGGGTTATACGGCTACACCTTC. The chain couples TRBV7-3 to TRBJ1-2; 10 nucleotides match TRBD1. The CDR3 spans 16 residues. Germline V gene lookup returns CDR1 SGHTA and CDR2 FQGTGA. J gave up 8 bases and V 5 bases, and 14 bases lay outside the gene matches. The variable domain in full, with the rest retrieved from reference TRBV7-3 and TRBJ1-2, is GAGVSQTPSNKVTEKGKYVELRCDPISGHTALYWYRQSLGQGPEFLIYFQGTGAADDSGLPNDRFFAVRPEGSVSTLKIQRTERGDSAVYLCASSVIPGQGLYGYTFGSGTRLTVV.

CDR3 loop: CASRYLAGASTGELFF. DNA for the CDR3: TGTGCCAGCCGTTACCTGGCGGGGGCCTCCACCGGGGAGCTGTTTTTT. This chain connects TRBV11-2 to TRBJ2-2, with D tentatively TRBD2 (7 bases). The CDR3 has 16 amino acids. V was pared by 8 bases and J by 4 bases, with 20 bases between. CDR1 is SGHAT and CDR2 is FQNNGV in the germline V gene. Combining the CDR3 with reference TRBV11-2 and TRBJ2-2 gives the whole variable domain EAGVAQSPRYKIIEKRQSVAFWCNPISGHATLYWYQQILGQGPKLLIQFQNNGVVDDSQLPKDRFSAERLKGVDSTLKIQPAKLEDSAVYLCASRYLAGASTGELFFGEGSRLTVL.

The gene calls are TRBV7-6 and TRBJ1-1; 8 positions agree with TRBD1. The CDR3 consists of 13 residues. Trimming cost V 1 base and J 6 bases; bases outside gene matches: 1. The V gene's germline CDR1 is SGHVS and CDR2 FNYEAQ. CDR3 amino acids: CASSLEQGAEAFF. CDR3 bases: TGTGCCAGCAGCTTAGAACAGGGGGCTGAAGCTTTCTTT. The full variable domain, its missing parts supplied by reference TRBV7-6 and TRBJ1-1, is GAGVSQSPRYKVTKRGQDVALRCDPISGHVSLYWYRQALGQGPEFLTYFNYEAQQDKSGLPNDRFSAERPEGSISTLTIQRTEQRDSAMYRCASSLEQGAEAFFGQGTRLTVV.

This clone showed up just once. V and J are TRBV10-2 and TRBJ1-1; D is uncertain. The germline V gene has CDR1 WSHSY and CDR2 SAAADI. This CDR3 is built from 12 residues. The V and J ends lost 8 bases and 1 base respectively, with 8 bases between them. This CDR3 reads CASGAGNTEAFF. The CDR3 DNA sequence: TGCGCCAGCGGTGCGGGGAACACTGAAGCTTTCTTT.

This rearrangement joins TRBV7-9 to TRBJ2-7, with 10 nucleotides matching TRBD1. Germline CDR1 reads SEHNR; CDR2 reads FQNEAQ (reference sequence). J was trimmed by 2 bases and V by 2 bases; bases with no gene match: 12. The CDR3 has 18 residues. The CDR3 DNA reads TGTGCCAGCAGCTTAAAGATGATCCGGGACAGGGGCCCCTACGAGCAGTACTTC. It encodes CASSLKMIRDRGPYEQYF.

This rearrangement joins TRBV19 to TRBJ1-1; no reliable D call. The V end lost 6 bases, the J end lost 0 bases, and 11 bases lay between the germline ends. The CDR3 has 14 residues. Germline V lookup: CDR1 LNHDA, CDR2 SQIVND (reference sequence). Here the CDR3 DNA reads TGTGCCAGTAGCTCCACAGTGCTGAACACTGAAGCTTTCTTT. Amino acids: CASSSTVLNTEAFF.

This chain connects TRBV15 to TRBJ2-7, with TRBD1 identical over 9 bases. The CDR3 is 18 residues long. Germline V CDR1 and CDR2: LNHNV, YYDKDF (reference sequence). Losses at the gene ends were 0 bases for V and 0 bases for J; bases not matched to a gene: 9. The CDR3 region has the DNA TGTGCCACCAGCAGAGATGTCTTGGACAGGGGCTTCTCCTACGAGCAGTACTTC. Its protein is CATSRDVLDRGFSYEQYF.

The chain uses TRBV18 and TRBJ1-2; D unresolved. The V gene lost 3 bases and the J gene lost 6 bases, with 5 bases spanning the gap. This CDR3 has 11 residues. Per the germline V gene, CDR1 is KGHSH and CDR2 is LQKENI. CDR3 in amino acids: CASSPGNGYTF. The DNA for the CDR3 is TGTGCCAGCTCACCCGGGAATGGCTACACCTTC. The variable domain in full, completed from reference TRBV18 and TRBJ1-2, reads NAGVMQNPRHLVRRRGQEARLRCSPMKGHSHVYWYRQLPEEGLKFMVYLQKENIIDESGMPKERFSAEFPKEGPSILRIQQVVRGDSAAYFCASSPGNGYTFGSGTRLTVV.

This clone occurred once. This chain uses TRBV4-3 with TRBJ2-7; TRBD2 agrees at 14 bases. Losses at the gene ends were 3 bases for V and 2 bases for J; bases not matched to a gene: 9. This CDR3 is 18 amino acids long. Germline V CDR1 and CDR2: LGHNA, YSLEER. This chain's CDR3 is CASSQEILTSGRAYEQYF. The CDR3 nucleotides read TGCGCCAGCAGCCAGGAAATCCTGACTAGCGGGAGGGCCTACGAGCAGTACTTC.

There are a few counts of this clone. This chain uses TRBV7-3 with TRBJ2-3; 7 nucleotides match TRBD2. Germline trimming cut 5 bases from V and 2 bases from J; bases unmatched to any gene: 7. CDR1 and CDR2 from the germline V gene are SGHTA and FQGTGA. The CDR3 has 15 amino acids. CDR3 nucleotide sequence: TGTGCCAGCAGCAAACAAGCGGGGTACACAGATACGCAGTATTTT. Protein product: CASSKQAGYTDTQYF.

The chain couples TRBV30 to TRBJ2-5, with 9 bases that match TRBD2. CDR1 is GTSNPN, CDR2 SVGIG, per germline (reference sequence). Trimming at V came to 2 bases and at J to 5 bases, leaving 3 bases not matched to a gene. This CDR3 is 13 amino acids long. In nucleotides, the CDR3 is TGTGCCTGGAGTAGCGGGGGGCTGGAGACCCAGTACTTC. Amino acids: CAWSSGGLETQYF.

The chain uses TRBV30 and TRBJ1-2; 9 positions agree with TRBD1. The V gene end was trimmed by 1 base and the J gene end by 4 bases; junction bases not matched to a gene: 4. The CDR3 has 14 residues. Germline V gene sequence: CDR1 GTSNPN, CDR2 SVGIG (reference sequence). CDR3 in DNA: TGTGCCTGGAGTGGAGCGGGACAGGGCTATGGCTACACCTTC. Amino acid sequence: CAWSGAGQGYGYTF. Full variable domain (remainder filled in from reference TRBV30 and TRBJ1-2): SQTIHQWPATLVQPVGSPLSLECTVEGTSNPNLYWYRQAAGRGLQLLFYSVGIGQISSEVPQNLSASRPQDRQFILSSKKLLLSDSGFYLCAWSGAGQGYGYTFGSGTRLTVV.

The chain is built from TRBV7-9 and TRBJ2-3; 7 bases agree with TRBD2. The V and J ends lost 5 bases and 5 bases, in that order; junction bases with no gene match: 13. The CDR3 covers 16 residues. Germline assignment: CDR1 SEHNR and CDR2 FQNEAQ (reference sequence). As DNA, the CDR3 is TGTGCCAGCAGCCCCCGAGGAGCGGGACCAGGAGATACGCAGTATTTT. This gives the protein CASSPRGAGPGDTQYF.

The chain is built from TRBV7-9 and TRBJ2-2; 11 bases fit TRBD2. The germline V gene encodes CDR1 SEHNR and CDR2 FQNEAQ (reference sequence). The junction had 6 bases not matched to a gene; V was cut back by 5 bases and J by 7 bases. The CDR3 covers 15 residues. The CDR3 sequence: CASSPRSGRVGELFF. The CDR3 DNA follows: TGTGCCAGCAGCCCCCGTAGCGGGAGGGTCGGGGAGCTGTTTTTT.

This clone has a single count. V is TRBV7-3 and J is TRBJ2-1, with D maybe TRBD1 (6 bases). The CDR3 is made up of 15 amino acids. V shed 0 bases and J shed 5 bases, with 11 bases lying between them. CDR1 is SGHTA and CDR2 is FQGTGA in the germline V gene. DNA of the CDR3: TGTGCCAGCAGCTTAACGGGGGCCTGGAACAATGAGCAGTTCTTC. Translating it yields CASSLTGAWNNEQFF.

The CDR3 DNA follows: TGTGCCAGCAGCTTAGGGGCGCGGACAGGGGGCAATCAGCCCCAGCATTTT. This translates into CASSLGARTGGNQPQHF. V is TRBV7-2 and J is TRBJ1-5, with 9 bases that match TRBD1. From germline, CDR1 is SGHTA and CDR2 FQGNSA. V dropped 1 base and J dropped 2; count of bases not matched to a gene: 6. There are 17 residues in the CDR3.